This entry concerns a single T cell receptor (beta chain). As yet, its antigen is unknown. Other nucleotide sequences from this sample produce the same CDR3. This record comes from a study of shared clonotypes between healthy human individuals. Study-level information: Per donor, three plates held CD4 naive cells, three held CD4 memory, two held CD8 naive and one held CD8 memory. Broader study findings: The diversity represented, both genetic and in exposure history, was limited by few donors. Four donors held roughly 5% of naive CD4 clonotypes in common.

This CDR3 has 13 residues. In germline, CDR1 is KGHSH, CDR2 LQKENI. Deletions cut 1 base from V and 6 bases from J, with 9 bases between. Every immunoSEQ plate was one replicate of a subset's evenly spread DNA. The method was immunoSEQ multiplex PCR; TCRdb's version includes in-frame clones alone and lacks a portion of them. The table has roughly 2 million clones, 85% to 95% seen once. Sequencing was performed on naive CD4+ T cells sorted from blood. The sample's subset: CD45RA+ positively selected. The genes are TRBV18 and TRBJ1-2; D gene unclear. This sequence originates from a man between 18 and 35 years old in good health. In nucleotides, the CDR3 is TGTGCCAGCTCACCACGAGATTCGGATGGCTACACCTTC. Encoded protein: CASSPRDSDGYTF.